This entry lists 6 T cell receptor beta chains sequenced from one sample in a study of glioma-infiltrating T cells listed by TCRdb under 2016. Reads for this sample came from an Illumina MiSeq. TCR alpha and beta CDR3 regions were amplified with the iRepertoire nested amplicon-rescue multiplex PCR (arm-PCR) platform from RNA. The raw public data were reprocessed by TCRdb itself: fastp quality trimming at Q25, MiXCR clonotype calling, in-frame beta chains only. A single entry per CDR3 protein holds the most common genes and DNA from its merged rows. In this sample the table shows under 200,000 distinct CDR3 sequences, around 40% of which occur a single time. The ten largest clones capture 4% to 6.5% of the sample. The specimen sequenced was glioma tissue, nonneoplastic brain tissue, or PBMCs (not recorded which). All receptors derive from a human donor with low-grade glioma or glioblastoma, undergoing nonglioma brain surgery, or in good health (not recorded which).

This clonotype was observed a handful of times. The CDR3 region has the DNA TGCGCCAGCAGCGGAGGTTCTTCAGGATCCTATGGCTACACCTTC. Residues: CASSGGSSGSYGYTF. V usage is TRBV5-1 and J usage is TRBJ1-2; D is unresolved. V gave up 4 bases and J gave up 4 bases, with 17 bases separating them. The V gene's germline CDR1 is SGHRS and CDR2 YFSETQ. The CDR3 contains 15 residues.

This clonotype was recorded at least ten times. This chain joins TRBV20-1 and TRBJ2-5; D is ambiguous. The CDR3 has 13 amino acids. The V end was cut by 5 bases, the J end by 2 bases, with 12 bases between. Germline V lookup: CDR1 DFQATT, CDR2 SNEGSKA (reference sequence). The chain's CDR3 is CSAFGPTQETQYF. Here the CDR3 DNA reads TGCAGTGCTTTCGGACCCACGCAAGAGACCCAGTACTTC.

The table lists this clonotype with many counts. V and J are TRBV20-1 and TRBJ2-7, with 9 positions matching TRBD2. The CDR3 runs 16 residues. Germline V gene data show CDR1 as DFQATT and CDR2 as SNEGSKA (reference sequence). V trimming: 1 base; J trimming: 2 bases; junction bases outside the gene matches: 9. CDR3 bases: TGCAGTGCTAGAGGTCTGTGGACTAGCGTGACCTACGAGCAGTACTTC. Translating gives CSARGLWTSVTYEQYF.

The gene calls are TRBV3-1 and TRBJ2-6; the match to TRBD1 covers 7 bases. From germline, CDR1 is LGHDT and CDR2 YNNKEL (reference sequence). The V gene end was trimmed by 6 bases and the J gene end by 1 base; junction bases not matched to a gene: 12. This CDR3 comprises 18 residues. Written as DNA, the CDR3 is TGTGCCAGCAGGGCCACCGGGACAGACCTTTCTGGGGCCAACGTCCTGACTTTC. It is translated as CASRATGTDLSGANVLTF.

CDR3 bases: TGTGCCAGTAGTACGAGCGCATACACAGATACGCAGTATTTT. It encodes CASSTSAYTDTQYF. V and J are TRBV19 and TRBJ2-3, with D uncertain. The V end lost 4 bases, the J end lost 2 bases, and 10 bases lay between the germline ends. Per germline, CDR1 LNHDA and CDR2 SQIVND (reference sequence). The CDR3 has 14 residues.

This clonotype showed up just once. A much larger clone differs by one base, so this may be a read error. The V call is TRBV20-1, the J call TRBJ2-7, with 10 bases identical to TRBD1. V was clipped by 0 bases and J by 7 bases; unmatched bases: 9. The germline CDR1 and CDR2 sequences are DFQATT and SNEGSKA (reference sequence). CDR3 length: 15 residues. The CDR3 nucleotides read TGCAGTGCTAGAGAACCGGGACAGGGGCTCAAGGAGCAGTACTTC. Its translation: CSAREPGQGLKEQYF.